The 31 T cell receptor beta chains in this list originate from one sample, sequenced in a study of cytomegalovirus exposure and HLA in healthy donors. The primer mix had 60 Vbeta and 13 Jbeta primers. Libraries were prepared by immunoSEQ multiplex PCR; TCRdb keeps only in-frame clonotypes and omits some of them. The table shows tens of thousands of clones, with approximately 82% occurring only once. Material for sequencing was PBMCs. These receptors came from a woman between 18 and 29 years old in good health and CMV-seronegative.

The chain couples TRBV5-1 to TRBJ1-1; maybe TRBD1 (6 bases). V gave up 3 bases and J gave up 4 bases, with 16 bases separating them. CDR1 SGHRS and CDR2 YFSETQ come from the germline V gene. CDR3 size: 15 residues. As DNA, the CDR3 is TGCGCCAGCAGCTATCTTACAGGGTTAGGCACTGAAGCTTTCTTT. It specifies CASSYLTGLGTEAFF.

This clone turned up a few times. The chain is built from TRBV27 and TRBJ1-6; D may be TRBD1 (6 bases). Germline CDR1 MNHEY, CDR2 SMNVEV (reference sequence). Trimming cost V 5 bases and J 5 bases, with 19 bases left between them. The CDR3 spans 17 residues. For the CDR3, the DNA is TGTGCCAGCAGTCTAAACGCCGGGACACCAGATAATTCACCCCTCCACTTT. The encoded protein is CASSLNAGTPDNSPLHF.

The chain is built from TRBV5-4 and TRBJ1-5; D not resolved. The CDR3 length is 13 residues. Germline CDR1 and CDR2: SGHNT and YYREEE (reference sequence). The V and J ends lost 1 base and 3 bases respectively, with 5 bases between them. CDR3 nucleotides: TGTGCCAGCAGCTTGAACACCAATCAGCCCCAGCATTTT. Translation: CASSLNTNQPQHF.

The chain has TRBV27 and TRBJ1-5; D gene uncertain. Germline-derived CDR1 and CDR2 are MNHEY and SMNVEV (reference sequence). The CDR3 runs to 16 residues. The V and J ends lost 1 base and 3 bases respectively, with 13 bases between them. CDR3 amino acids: CASSLFGQVLNQPQHF. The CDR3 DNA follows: TGTGCCAGCAGTTTATTTGGCCAGGTACTCAATCAGCCCCAGCATTTT.

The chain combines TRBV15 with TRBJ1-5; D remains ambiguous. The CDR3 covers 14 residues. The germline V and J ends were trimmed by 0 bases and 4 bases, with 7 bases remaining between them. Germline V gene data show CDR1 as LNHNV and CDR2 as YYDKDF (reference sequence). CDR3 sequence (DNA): TGTGCCACCAGCAGAGAGGGCGGGAATCAGCCCCAGCATTTT. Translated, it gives CATSREGGNQPQHF.

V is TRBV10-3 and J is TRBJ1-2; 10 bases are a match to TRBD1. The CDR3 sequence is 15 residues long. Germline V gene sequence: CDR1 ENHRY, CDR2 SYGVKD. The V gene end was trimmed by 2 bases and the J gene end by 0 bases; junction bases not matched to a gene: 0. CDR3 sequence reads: CAISEGQGANYGYTF. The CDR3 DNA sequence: TGTGCCATCAGTGAGGGACAGGGGGCTAACTATGGCTACACCTTC.

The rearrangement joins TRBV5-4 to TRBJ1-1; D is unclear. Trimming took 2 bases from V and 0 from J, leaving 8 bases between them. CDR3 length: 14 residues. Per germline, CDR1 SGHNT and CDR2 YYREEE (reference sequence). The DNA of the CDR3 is TGTGCCAGCAGCTTTACAGACATGAACACTGAAGCTTTCTTT. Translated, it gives CASSFTDMNTEAFF.

The DNA for the CDR3 is TGTGCCAGCACCACCGGACAGGATAATGAAAAACTGTTTTTT. It is translated as CASTTGQDNEKLFF. V is TRBV28 and J is TRBJ1-4; 7 positions agree with TRBD1. This CDR3 comprises 14 residues. CDR1 is MDHEN, CDR2 SYDVKM, per germline. With 7 bases clipped from V and 4 bases from J, the junction kept 6 bases outside the gene matches.

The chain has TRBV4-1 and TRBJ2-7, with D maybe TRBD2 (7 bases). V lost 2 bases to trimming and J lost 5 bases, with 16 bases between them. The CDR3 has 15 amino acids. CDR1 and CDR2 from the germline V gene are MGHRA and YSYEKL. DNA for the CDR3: TGCGCCAGCAGCCAACCTTGGGGGGGCACCAACGAGCAGTACTTC. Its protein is CASSQPWGGTNEQYF.

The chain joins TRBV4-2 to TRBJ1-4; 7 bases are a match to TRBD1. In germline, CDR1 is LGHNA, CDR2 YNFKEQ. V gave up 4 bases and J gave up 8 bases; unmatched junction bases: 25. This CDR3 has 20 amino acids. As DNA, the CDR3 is TGTGCCAGCAGCCGCACATCGGGGACAGCCGCGGGCATGACTCGGGAAAAACTGTTTTTT. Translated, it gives CASSRTSGTAAGMTREKLFF.

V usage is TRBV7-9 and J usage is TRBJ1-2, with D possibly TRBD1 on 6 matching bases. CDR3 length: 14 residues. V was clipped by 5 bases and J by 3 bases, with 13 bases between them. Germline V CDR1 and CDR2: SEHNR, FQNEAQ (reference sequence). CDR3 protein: CASSGGGGYYGYTF. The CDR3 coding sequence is TGTGCCAGCAGCGGGGGAGGGGGTTACTATGGCTACACCTTC.

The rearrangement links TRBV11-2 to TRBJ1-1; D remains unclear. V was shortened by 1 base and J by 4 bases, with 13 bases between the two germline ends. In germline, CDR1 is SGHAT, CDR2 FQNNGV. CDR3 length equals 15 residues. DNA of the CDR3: TGTGCCAGCAGCTTAGTGGGTGGGCTAATCACTGAAGCTTTCTTT. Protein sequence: CASSLVGGLITEAFF.

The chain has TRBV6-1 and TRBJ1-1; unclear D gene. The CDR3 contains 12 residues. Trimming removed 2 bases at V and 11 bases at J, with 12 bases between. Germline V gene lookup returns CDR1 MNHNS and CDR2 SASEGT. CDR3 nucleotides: TGTGCCAGCAGTGAACTAGCTAATACGGCTTTCTTT. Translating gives CASSELANTAFF.

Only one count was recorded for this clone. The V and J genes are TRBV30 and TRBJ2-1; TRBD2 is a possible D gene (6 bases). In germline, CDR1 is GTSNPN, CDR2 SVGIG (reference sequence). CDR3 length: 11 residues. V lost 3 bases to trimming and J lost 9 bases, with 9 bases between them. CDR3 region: CAWSPGGEQFF. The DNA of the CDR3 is TGTGCCTGGAGCCCCGGGGGTGAGCAGTTCTTC.

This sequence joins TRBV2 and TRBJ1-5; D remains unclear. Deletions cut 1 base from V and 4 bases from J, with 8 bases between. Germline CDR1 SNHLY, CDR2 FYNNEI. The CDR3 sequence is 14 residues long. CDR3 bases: TGTGCCAGCAGTGAAGGAGGGAGGAATCAGCCCCAGCATTTT. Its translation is CASSEGGRNQPQHF. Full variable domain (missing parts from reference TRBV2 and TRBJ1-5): EPEVTQTPSHQVTQMGQEVILRCVPISNHLYFYWYRQILGQKVEFLVSFYNNEISEKSEIFDDQFSVERPDGSNFTLKIRSTKLEDSAMYFCASSEGGRNQPQHFGDGTRLSIL.

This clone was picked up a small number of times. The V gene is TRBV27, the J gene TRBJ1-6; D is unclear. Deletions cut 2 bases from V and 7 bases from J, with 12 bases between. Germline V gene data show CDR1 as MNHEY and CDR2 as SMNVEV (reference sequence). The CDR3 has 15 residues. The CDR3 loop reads CASSLRSTSNSPLHF. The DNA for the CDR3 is TGTGCCAGCAGTTTACGGTCCACGTCCAATTCACCCCTCCACTTT.

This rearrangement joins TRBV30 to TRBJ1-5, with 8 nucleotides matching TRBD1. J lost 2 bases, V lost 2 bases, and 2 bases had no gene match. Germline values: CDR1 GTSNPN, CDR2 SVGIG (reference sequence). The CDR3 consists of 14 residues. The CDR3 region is CAWSTGGGNQPQHF. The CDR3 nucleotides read TGTGCCTGGAGTACAGGGGGTGGCAATCAGCCCCAGCATTTT.

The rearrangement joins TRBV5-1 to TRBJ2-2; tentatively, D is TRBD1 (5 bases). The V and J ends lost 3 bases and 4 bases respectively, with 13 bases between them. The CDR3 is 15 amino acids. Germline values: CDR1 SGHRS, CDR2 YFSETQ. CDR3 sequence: CASSSNPQGTGELFF. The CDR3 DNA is TGCGCCAGCAGCTCCAACCCGCAGGGCACCGGGGAGCTGTTTTTT.

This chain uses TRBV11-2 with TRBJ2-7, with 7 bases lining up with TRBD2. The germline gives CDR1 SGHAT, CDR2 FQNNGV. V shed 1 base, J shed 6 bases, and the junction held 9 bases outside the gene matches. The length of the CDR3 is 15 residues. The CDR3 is CASSLGTRFVGEQYF. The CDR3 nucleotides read TGTGCCAGCAGCTTAGGGACTAGATTTGTGGGCGAGCAGTACTTC.

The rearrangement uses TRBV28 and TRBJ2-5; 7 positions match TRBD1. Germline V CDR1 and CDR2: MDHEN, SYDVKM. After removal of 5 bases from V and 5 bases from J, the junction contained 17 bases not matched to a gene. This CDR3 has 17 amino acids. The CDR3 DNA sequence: TGTGCCAGCAGTCCTGACAGGGCTACCCTGTGGGGGGAGACCCAGTACTTC. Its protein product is CASSPDRATLWGETQYF.

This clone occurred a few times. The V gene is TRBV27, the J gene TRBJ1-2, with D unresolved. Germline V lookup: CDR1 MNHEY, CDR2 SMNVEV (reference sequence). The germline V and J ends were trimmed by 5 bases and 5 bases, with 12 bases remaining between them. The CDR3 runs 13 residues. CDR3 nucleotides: TGTGCCAGCAGTCCCAACATGAAATATGGCTACACCTTC. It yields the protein CASSPNMKYGYTF.

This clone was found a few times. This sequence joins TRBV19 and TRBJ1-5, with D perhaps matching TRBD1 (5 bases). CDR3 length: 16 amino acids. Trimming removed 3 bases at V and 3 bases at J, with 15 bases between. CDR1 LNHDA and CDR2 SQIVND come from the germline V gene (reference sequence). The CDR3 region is CASSILRQPNNQPQHF. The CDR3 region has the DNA TGTGCCAGTAGTATCCTTCGACAGCCAAACAATCAGCCCCAGCATTTT.

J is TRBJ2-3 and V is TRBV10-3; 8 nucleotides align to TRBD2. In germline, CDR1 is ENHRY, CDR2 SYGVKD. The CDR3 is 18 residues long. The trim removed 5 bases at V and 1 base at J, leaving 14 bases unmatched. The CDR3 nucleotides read TGTGCCATCAGTAACCAACTAGCGGTCACACGGGGCACAGATACGCAGTATTTT. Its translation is CAISNQLAVTRGTDTQYF.

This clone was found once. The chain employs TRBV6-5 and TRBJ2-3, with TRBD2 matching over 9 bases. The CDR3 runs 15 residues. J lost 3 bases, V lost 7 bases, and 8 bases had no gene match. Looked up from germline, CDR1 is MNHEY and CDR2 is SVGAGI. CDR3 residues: CASNLAGYATDTQYF. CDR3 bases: TGTGCCAGCAACCTAGCGGGATACGCAACAGATACGCAGTATTTT.

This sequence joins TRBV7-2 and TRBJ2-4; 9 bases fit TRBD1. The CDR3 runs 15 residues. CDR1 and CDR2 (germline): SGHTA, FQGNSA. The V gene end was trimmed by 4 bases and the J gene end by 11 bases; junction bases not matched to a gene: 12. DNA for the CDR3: TGTGCCAGCAGCTCTTCCGGAGCACAGGGGGCGGTTCAGTACTTC. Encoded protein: CASSSSGAQGAVQYF. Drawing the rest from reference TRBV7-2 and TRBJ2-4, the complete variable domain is GAGVSQSPSNKVTEKGKDVELRCDPISGHTALYWYRQSLGQGLEFLIYFQGNSAPDKSGLPSDRFSAERTGGSVSTLTIQRTQQEDSAVYLCASSSSGAQGAVQYFGAGTRLSVL.

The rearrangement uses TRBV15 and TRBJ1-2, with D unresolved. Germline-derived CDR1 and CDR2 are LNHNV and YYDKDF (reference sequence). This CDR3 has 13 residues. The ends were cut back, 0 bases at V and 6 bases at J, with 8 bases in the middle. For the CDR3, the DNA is TGTGCCACCAGCAGAGATCCCATAGATGGCTACACCTTC. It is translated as CATSRDPIDGYTF.

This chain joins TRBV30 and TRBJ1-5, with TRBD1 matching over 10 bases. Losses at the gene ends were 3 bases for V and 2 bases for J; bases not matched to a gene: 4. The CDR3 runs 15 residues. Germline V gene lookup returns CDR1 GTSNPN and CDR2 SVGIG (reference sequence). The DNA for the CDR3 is TGTGCCTGGAGGGCCGGGACAGGGGGCAATCAGCCCCAGCATTTT. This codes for CAWRAGTGGNQPQHF.

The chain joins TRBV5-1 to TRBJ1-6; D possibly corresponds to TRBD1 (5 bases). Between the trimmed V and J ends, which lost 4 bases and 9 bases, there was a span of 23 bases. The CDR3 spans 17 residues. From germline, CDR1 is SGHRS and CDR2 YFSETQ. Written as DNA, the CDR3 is TGCGCCAGCAGCCCCGGACGCGGTCAGGGCATAGTTTCACCCCTCCACTTT. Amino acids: CASSPGRGQGIVSPLHF.

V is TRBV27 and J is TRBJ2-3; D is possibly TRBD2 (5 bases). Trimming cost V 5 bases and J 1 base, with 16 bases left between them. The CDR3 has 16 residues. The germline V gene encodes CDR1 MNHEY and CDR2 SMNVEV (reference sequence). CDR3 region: CASSPPYGGRTDTQYF. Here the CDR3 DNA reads TGTGCCAGCAGTCCACCCTATGGAGGCCGCACAGATACGCAGTATTTT.

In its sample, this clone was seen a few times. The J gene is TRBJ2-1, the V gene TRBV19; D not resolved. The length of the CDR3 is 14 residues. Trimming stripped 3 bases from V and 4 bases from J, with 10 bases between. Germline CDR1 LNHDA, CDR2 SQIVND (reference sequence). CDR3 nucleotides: TGTGCCAGTAGTATTAGTCCCTTATACAATGAGCAGTTCTTC. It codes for CASSISPLYNEQFF.

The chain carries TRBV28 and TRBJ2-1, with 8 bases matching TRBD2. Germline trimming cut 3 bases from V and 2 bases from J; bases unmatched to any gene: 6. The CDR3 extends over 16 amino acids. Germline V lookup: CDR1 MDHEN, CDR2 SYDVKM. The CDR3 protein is CASSFAGGRTYNEQFF. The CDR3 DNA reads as TGTGCCAGCAGTTTCGCGGGAGGTCGGACCTACAATGAGCAGTTCTTC.